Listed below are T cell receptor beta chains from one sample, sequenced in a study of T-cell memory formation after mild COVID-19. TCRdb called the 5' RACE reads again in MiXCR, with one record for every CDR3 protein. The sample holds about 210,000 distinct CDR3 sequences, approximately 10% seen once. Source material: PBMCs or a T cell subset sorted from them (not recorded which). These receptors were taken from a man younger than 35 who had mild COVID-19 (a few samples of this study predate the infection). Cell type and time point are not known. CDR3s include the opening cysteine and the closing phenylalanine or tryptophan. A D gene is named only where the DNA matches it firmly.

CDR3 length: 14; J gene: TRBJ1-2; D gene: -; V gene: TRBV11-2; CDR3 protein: CASSSVTGTGGYTF
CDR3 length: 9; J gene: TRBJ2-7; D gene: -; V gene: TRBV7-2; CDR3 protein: CASGETANF
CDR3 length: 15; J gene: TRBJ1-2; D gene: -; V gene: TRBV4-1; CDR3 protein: CASSQDSQGFGGYTF
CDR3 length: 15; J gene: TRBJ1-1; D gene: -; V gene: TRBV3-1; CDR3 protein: CASSQEPLLNTEAFF
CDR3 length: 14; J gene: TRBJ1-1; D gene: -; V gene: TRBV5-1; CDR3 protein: CASSLDRLNTEAFF
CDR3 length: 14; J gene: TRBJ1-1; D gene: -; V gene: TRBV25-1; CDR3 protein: CASSGSGGPTEAFF
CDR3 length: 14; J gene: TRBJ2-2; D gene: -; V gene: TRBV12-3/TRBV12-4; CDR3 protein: CASSLATLGGELFF
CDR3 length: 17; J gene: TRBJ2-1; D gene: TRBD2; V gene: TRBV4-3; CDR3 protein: CASSHPGLAGYGNEQFF
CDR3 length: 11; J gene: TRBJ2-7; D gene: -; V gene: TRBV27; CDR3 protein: CASSRSGEQYF
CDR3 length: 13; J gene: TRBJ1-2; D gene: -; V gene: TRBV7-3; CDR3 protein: CASSPDGTIGYTF
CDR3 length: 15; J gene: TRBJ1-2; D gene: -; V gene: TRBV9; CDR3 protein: CASSVAGVLGYGYTF
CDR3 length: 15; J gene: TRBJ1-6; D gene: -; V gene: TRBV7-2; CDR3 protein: CASSQHADVFSPLHF
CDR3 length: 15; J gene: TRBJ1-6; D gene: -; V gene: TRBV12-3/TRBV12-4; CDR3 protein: CASSLYGAYNSPLHF
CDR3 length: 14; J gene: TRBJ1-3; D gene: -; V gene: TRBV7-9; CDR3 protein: CASTPDYSGNTIYF
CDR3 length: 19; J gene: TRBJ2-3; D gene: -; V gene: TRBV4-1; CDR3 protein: CASSLTWGFYKSSTDTQYF
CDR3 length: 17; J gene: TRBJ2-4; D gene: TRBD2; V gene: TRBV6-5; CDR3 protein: CASSYSSGGATKNIQYF
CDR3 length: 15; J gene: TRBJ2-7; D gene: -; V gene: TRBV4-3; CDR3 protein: CASSQVVGLPYEQYF